These 3 T cell receptor beta chains were sequenced from one sample in a study of regulatory T cells in long-lasting Graves disease. As for time point: newly diagnosed GD, antithyroid drugs for less than 3 months. Construction of the TCR library relied on RNA isolated from PBMCs. CDR3 regions were amplified by Arm-PCR using iRepertoire HTBI primers to build TCR beta libraries. TCRdb passed the multiplex PCR reads through MiXCR, listing each CDR3 protein once. The repertoire holds a few hundred thousand distinct CDR3 sequences, with roughly 18% as singletons. The same sample was also studied in work on T cells in Graves' hyperthyroidism and ophthalmopathy.

Sequenced material: peripheral blood mononuclear cells (PBMCs), taken at new diagnosis, from a patient treated with antithyroid drugs. The receptors derive from a woman in her thirties with Graves disease.

The chain couples TRBV4-1 to TRBJ2-3; 7 bases align to TRBD2. The CDR3 sequence is 15 residues long. Germline trimming cut 0 bases from V and 6 bases from J; bases unmatched to any gene: 6. In germline, CDR1 is MGHRA, CDR2 YSYEKL. The CDR3 protein is CASSQESLAVDTQYF. In nucleotides, the CDR3 is TGCGCCAGCAGCCAAGAAAGTCTAGCGGTGGATACGCAGTATTTT.

This clonotype was recorded at least ten times. The V gene is TRBV18, the J gene TRBJ1-1; 8 nucleotides line up with TRBD1. The CDR3 consists of 14 residues. Germline assignment: CDR1 KGHSH and CDR2 LQKENI. The V and J ends lost 4 bases and 5 bases, in that order; junction bases with no gene match: 6. This chain's CDR3 is CASSQHRGETEAFF. The CDR3 nucleotides are TGTGCCAGCTCACAACACAGGGGGGAGACTGAAGCTTTCTTT.

In its sample, this clonotype was seen many times. The gene calls are TRBV7-3 and TRBJ2-1; 11 bases match TRBD2. The length of the CDR3 is 15 residues. The trim removed 5 bases at V and 8 bases at J, leaving 8 bases unmatched. Germline-derived CDR1 and CDR2 are SGHTA and FQGTGA. The CDR3 DNA is TGTGCCAGCAGCCTACTAGCGGGGGCCGGGGATGAGCAGTTCTTC. This codes for CASSLLAGAGDEQFF. The whole variable domain, filled in from reference TRBV7-3 and TRBJ2-1, reads GAGVSQTPSNKVTEKGKYVELRCDPISGHTALYWYRQSLGQGPEFLIYFQGTGAADDSGLPNDRFFAVRPEGSVSTLKIQRTERGDSAVYLCASSLLAGAGDEQFFGPGTRLTVL.